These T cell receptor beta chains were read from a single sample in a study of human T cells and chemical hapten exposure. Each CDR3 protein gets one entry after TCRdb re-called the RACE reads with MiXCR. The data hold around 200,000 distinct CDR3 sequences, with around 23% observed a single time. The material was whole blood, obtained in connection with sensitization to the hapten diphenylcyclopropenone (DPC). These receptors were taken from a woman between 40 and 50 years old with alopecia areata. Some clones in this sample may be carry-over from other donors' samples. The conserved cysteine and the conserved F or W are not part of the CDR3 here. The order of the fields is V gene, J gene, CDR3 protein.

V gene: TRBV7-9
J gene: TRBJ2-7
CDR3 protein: ASSHTAYEQY

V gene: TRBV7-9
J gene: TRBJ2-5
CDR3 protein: ASSQMGQGRETQY

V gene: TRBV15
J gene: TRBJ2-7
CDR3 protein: ATSTSIDPYEQY

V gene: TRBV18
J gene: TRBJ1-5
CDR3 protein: ASSPRDSNQPQH

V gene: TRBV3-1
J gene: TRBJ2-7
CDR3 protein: ASSQVGIGSHEQY

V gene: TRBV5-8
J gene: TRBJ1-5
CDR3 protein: ASSSHRVNQPQH

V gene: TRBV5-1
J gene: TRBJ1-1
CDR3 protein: ASSSTGASGAF

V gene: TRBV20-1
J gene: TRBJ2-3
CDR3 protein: SASASGPTDTQY

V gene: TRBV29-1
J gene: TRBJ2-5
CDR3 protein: SVGGGSQETQY

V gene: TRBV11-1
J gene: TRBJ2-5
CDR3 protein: ASSTELAGVWKTQY

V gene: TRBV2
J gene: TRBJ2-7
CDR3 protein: ASSEVRAAQY

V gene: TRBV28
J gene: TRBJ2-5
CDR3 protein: ASSFAPLVQETQY

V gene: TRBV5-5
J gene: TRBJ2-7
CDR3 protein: ASSLGGDRATLTYEQY

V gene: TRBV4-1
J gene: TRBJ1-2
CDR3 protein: ASSQQTGLNYGYT

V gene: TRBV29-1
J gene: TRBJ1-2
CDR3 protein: SVELEWKGYT

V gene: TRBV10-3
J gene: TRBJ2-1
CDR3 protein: AISESLENEQF